Included here is one T cell receptor beta chain sequence, with context. The entry originates in a study of blood T cell repertoires in COVID-19. Turning to the study itself: PBMCs, B-cell-depleted T cells, or T cells provided the cDNA or gDNA that made up the material.

Sequenced by immunoSEQ multiplex PCR; TCRdb stores in-frame clones only, minus some. The sample carries over 55,000 clones, 82% recorded once. V dropped 4 bases and J dropped 2 bases, with 8 bases sitting between them. Germline values: CDR1 SQVTM, CDR2 ANQGSEA. The CDR3 loop spans 12 amino acids. The sample taken for sequencing was peripheral blood. The chain links TRBV29-1 to TRBJ2-5; unclear D gene. This receptor was identified in an older woman with acute or convalescent COVID-19. CDR3 sequence: CSVATAQETQYF. The DNA of the CDR3 is TGCAGCGTTGCTACAGCACAAGAGACCCAGTACTTC. The variable domain in full, with the rest retrieved from reference TRBV29-1 and TRBJ2-5, is SAVISQKPSRDICQRGTSLTIQCQVDSQVTMMFWYRQQPGQSLTLIATANQGSEATYESGFVIDKFPISRPNLTFSTLTVSNMSPEDSSIYLCSVATAQETQYFGPGTRLLVL.